This T cell receptor beta chain was sequenced during a study of glioma-infiltrating T cells after dendritic cell vaccination. J lost 11 bases, V lost 4 bases, and 14 bases had no gene match. The CDR3 covers 14 residues. Germline V CDR1 and CDR2: SGHRS, YFSETQ. To note about this clone: Its target is not known.

Repertoires were generated with immunoSEQ multiplex PCR, while TCRdb's copy carries only in-frame clones and drops some. The sample carries 50,000 to 70,000 clones, roughly 83% recorded once. Time point specified: after dendritic cell vaccination, including at tumor progression/relapse. PBMC sampling occurred before vaccination, two weeks after the third dose, and at progression. General study findings and limits: Longer survival after dendritic cell vaccination followed higher pretreatment TIL content.

This material consisted of blood, taken after dendritic cell vaccination. V and J are TRBV5-1 and TRBJ1-1, with TRBD1 matching over 7 bases. This sequence was found in a human donor with glioblastoma. The DNA for the CDR3 is TGCGCCAGCAGCCCTATCGGGACAGCCTTCAGTGCTTTCTTT. This sequence encodes CASSPIGTAFSAFF.